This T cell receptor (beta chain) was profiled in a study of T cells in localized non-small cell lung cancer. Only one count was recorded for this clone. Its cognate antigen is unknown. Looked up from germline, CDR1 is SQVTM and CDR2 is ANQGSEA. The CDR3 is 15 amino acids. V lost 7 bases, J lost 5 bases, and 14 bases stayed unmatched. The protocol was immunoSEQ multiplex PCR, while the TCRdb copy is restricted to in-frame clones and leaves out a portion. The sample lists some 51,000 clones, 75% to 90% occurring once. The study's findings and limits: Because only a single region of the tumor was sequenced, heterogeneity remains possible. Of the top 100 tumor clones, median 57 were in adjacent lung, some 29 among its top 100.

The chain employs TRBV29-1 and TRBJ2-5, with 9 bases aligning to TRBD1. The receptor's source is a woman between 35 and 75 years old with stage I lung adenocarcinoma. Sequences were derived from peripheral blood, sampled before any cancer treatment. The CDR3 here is CSDPKGTGRRETQYF. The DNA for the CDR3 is TGCAGCGACCCAAAAGGGACAGGGCGGCGGGAGACCCAGTACTTC.